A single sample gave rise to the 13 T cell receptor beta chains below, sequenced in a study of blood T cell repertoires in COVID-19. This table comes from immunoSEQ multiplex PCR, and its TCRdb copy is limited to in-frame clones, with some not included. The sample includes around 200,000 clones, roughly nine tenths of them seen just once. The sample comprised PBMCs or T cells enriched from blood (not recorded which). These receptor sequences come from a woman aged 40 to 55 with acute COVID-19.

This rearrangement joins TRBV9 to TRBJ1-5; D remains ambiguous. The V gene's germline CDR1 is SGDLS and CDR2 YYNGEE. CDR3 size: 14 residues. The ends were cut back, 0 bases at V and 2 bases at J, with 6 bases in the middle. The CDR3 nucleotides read TGTGCCAGCAGCGTAGATGCAGGCAATCAGCCCCAGCATTTT. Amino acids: CASSVDAGNQPQHF.

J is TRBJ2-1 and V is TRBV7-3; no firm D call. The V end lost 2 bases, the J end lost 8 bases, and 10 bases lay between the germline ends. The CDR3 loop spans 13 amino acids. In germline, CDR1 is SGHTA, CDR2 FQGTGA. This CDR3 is CASSLGPGDEQFF. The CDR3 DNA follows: TGTGCCAGCAGCTTAGGGCCCGGCGATGAGCAGTTCTTC.

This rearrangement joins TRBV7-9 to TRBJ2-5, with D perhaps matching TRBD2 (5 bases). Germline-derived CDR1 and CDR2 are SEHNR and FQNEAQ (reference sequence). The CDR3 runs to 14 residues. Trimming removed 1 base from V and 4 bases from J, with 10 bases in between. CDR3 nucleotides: TGTGCCAGCAGCTTAGTAGGCGCGGGAGAGACCCAGTACTTC. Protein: CASSLVGAGETQYF.

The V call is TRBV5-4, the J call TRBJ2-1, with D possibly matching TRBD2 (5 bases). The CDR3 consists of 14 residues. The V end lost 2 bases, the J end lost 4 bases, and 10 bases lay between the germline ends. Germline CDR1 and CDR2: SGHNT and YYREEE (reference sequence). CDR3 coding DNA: TGTGCCAGCAGCTTCGAGGGCTATTACAATGAGCAGTTCTTC. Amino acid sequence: CASSFEGYYNEQFF.

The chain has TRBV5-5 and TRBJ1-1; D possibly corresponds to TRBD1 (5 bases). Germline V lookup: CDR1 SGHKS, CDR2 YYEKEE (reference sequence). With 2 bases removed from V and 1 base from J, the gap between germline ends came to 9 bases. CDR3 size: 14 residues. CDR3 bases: TGTGCCAGCAGCTTCCGACAGCAGAACACTGAAGCTTTCTTT. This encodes CASSFRQQNTEAFF.

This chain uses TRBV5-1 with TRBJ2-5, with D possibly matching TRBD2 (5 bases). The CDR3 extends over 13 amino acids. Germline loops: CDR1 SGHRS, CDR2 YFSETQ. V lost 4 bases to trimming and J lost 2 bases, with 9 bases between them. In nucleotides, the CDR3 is TGCGCCAGCAGCATGGACTTTCAAGAGACCCAGTACTTC. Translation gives CASSMDFQETQYF.

The CDR3, as DNA: TGTGCCAGCAGCTTTGGGAGGACTAGCGGGGGGAGCTCCTACGAGCAGTACTTC. It codes for CASSFGRTSGGSSYEQYF. The rearrangement links TRBV7-2 to TRBJ2-7; TRBD2 matches 14 bases. V was pared by 3 bases and J by 0 bases, with 7 bases of the junction left unmatched. The germline gives CDR1 SGHTA, CDR2 FQGNSA. The CDR3 runs to 18 residues.

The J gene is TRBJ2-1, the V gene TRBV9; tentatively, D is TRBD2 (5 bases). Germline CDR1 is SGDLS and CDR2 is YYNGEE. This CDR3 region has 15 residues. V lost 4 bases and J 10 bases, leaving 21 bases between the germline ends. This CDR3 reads CASSPHERPMREQFF. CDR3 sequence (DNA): TGTGCCAGCAGCCCCCACGAGCGGCCAATGAGAGAGCAGTTCTTC. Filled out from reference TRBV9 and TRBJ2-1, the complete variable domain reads DSGVTQTPKHLITATGQRVTLRCSPRSGDLSVYWYQQSLDQGLQFLIQYYNGEERAKGNILERFSAQQFPDLHSELNLSSLELGDSALYFCASSPHERPMREQFFGPGTRLTVL.

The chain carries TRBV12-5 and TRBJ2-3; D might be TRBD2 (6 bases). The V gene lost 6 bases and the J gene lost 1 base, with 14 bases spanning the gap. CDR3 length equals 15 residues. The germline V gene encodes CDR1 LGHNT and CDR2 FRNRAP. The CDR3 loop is CASGDSGWGTDTQYF. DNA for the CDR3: TGTGCTAGTGGAGATAGCGGATGGGGCACAGATACGCAGTATTTT.

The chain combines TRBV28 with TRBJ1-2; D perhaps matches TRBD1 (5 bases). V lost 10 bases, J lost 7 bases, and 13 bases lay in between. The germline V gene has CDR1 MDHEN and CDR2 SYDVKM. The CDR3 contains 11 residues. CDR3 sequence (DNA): TGTGCCATCGGGACTTCCGCTGGCTACACCTTC. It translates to CAIGTSAGYTF.

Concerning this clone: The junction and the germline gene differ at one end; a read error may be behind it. This chain's CDR3 is CASSPPGQGITRELFF. CDR3 nucleotide sequence: TGTGCCAGCTCACCACCTGGGCAGGGAATCACCCGGGAGCTGTTTTTT. The chain recombines TRBV18 with TRBJ2-2; D might be TRBD1 (5 bases). In germline, CDR1 is KGHSH, CDR2 LQKENI. The CDR3 is 16 amino acids.

The CDR3 coding sequence is TGTGCCAGCTCGGGAATCCAGGGGTCGTATACCGGGGAGCTGTTTTTT. Its translation is CASSGIQGSYTGELFF. The chain is built from TRBV18 and TRBJ2-2; TRBD1 is a possible D gene (6 bases). Per the germline V gene, CDR1 is KGHSH and CDR2 is LQKENI. V was shortened by 6 bases and J by 5 bases, with 19 bases between the two germline ends. The CDR3 is made up of 16 amino acids. The entire variable domain, with the rest obtained from reference TRBV18 and TRBJ2-2, is as follows: NAGVMQNPRHLVRRRGQEARLRCSPMKGHSHVYWYRQLPEEGLKFMVYLQKENIIDESGMPKERFSAEFPKEGPSILRIQQVVRGDSAAYFCASSGIQGSYTGELFFGEGSRLTVL.

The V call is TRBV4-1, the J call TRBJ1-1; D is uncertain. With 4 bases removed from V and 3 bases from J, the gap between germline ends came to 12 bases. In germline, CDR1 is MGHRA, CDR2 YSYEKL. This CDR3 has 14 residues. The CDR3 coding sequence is TGCGCCAGCAGCCCAGACCAGGAATACACTGAAGCTTTCTTT. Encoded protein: CASSPDQEYTEAFF.